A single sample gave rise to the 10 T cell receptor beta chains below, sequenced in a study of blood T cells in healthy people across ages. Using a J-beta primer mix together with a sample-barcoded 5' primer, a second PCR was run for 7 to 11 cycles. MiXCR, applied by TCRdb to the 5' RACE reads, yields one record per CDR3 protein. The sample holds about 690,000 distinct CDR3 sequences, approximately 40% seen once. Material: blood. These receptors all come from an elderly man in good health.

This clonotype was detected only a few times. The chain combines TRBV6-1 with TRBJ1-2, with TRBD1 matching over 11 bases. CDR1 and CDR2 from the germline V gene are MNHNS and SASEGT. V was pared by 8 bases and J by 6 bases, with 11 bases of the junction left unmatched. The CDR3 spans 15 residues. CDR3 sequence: CASDDGGQGDHGYTF. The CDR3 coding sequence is TGTGCCAGCGACGATGGGGGACAGGGGGATCATGGCTACACCTTC.

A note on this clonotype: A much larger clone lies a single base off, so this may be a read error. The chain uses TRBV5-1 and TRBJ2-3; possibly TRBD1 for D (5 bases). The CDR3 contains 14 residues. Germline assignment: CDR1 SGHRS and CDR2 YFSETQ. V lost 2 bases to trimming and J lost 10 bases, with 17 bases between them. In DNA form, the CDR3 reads TGCGCCAGCAGCTTACAAGGGGAACGCGATGCGCAGTATTTT. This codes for CASSLQGERDAQYF.

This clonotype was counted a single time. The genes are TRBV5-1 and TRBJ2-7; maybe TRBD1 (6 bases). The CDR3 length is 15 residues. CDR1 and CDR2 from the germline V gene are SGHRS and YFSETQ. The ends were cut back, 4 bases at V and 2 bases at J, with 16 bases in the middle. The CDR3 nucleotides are TGCGCCAGCAGCCCATTGACAGGAACCGCCTACGAGCAGTACTTC. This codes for CASSPLTGTAYEQYF.

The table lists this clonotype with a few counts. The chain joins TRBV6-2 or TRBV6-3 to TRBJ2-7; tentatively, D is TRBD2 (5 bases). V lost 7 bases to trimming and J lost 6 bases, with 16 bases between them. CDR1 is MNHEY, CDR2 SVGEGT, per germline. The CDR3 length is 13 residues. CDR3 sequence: CASTDFHPLEQYF. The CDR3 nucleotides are TGTGCCAGCACGGACTTTCACCCTCTCGAGCAGTACTTC.

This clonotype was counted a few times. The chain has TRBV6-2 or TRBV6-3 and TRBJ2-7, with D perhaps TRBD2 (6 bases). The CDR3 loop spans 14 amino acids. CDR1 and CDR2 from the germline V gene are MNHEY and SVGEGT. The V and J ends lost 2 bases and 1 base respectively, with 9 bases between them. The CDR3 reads CASSYIAESYEQYF. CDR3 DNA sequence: TGTGCCAGCAGTTACATAGCGGAATCCTACGAGCAGTACTTC.

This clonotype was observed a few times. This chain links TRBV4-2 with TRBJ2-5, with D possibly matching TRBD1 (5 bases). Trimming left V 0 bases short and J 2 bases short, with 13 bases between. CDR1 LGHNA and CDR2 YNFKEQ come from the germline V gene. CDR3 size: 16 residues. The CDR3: CASSQDHRQFQETQYF. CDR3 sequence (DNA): TGTGCCAGCAGCCAAGATCATCGACAGTTTCAAGAGACCCAGTACTTC.

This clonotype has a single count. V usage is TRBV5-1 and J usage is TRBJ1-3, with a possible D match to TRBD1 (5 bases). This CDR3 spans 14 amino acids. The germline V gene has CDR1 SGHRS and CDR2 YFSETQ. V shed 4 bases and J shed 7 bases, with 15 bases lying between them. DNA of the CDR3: TGCGCCAGCAGCGATGGGCAGGGTGGTAACACCATATATTTT. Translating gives CASSDGQGGNTIYF.

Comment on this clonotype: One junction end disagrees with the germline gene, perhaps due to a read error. DNA of the CDR3: TGTGCCACCAGTGACACCGGGACAGAATTCTACGGGCAGTACTTC. This translates into CATSDTGTEFYGQYF. V and J are TRBV24-1 and TRBJ2-7; TRBD1 matches at 7 bases. From germline, CDR1 is KGHDR and CDR2 SFDVKD. The CDR3 extends over 15 amino acids.

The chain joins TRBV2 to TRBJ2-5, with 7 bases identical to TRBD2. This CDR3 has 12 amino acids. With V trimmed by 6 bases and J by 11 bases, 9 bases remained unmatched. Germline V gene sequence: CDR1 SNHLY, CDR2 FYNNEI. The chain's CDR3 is CASRAAGNEQYF. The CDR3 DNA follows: TGTGCCAGCAGGGCAGCGGGGAATGAGCAGTACTTC.

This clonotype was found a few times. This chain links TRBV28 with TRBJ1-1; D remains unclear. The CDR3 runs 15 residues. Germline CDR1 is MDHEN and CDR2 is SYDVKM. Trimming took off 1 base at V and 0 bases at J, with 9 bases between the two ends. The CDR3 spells CASSLSRAMNTEAFF. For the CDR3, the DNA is TGTGCCAGCAGTTTATCCCGGGCGATGAACACTGAAGCTTTCTTT.